This T cell receptor (beta chain) was documented in a study of cytomegalovirus exposure and HLA in healthy donors. Broader study findings: The study listed approximately 160 cytomegalovirus-associated TCR beta chains. The study had only CMV serostatus as immune exposure information.

Germline CDR1 is LNHDA and CDR2 is SQIVND (reference sequence). Between the trimmed V and J ends, which lost 5 bases and 4 bases, there was a span of 9 bases. There are 12 residues in the CDR3. Primers: 60 Vbeta forward and 13 Jbeta reverse. TCRdb's copy holds only in-frame clones and misses some; the assay was immunoSEQ multiplex PCR. Here the sample spans 140,000 to 150,000 clones, roughly 85% being singletons. Concerning this clone: Its cognate antigen is unknown.

Donors counted as nominally healthy when sampled, yet unrecorded immune exposures were likely. V is TRBV19 and J is TRBJ2-7; D is undetermined. This TCR came from a male donor in good health and CMV-seronegative. Source material: PBMCs. This chain's CDR3 is CASSGTYYEQYF. CDR3 sequence (DNA): TGTGCCAGTAGTGGTACCTATTACGAGCAGTACTTC. Full variable domain (remainder filled in from reference TRBV19 and TRBJ2-7): DGGITQSPKYLFRKEGQNVTLSCEQNLNHDAMYWYRQDPGQGLRLIYYSQIVNDFQKGDIAEGYSVSREKKESFPLTVTSAQKNPTAFYLCASSGTYYEQYFGPGTRLTVT.